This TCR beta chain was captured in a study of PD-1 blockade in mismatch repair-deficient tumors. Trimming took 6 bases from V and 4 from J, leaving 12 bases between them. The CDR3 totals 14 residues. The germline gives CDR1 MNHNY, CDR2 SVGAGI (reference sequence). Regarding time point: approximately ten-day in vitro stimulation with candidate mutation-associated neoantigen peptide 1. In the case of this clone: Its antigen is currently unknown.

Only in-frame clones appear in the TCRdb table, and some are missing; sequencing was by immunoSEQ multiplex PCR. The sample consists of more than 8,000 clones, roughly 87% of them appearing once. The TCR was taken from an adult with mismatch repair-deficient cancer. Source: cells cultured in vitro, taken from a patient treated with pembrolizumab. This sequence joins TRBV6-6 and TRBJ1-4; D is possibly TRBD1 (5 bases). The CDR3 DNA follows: TGTGCCAGCAGCCGAGGGGACGGTAATGAAAAACTGTTTTTT. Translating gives CASSRGDGNEKLFF.